What follows describes a single T cell receptor beta chain. The DNA is left out, because the CDR3 cannot be placed on it with certainty; the CDR3 is given as TCRdb lists it. In the authors' workflow: Nucleated cell counts were estimated from reference gene primer amplification. Produced via immunoSEQ multiplex PCR; TCRdb's table is partial and in-frame only. The V and J calls and clone size were taken over from that table, and D and trimming were inferred from the DNA. Of about 92,000 clones in the sample, roughly 80% are singletons; the top ten hold around 9%. This record comes from a study of blood T cell repertoires in COVID-19. The CDR3 has 17 amino acids, counting both end residues. Per germline, CDR1 SGHVS and CDR2 FNYEAQ.

The chain employs TRBV7-6 and TRBJ2-5; the table's D gene call, TRBD1, was not cross checked with the DNA. Sample: peripheral blood. The TCR sequence derives from a man aged 45-65 years who had recovered from COVID-19. The chain's CDR3 is CASSLTMDRGFLETQYF.